One sample yielded the 27 T cell receptor beta chains listed below, sequenced in a study of a mutant IDH1 vaccine in newly diagnosed glioma. Time point meaning: baseline, week 1 (first vaccination visit). Treatment specified: pre-vaccination baseline after standard-of-care therapy. This table comes from immunoSEQ multiplex PCR, and its TCRdb copy is limited to in-frame clones, with some not included. The sample carries 45,000 to 60,000 clones, 60% to 85% recorded once. The starting material was PBMCs, obtained from a glioma patient treated with radiotherapy, temozolomide or both. The receptors shown here come from a middle-aged woman with glioma.

The chain combines TRBV7-2 with TRBJ2-6, with unresolved D. This CDR3 is 15 amino acids long. V lost 5 bases and J lost 0, with 8 bases in between. Germline V lookup: CDR1 SGHTA, CDR2 FQGNSA. The CDR3 protein is CASSPRTSGANVLTF. The CDR3 bases are TGTGCCAGCAGCCCTCGGACCTCTGGGGCCAACGTCCTGACTTTC. The variable domain in full, completed from reference TRBV7-2 and TRBJ2-6, reads GAGVSQSPSNKVTEKGKDVELRCDPISGHTALYWYRQSLGQGLEFLIYFQGNSAPDKSGLPSDRFSAERTGGSVSTLTIQRTQQEDSAVYLCASSPRTSGANVLTFGAGSRLTVL.

The chain couples TRBV6-6 to TRBJ2-7, with D possibly TRBD1 on 5 matching bases. Trimming removed 7 bases from V and 1 base from J, with 11 bases in between. Germline V gene lookup returns CDR1 MNHNY and CDR2 SVGAGI (reference sequence). This CDR3 is built from 13 residues. In DNA form, the CDR3 reads TGTGCCAGCATAGGGGTTGCGTCCTACGAGCAGTACTTC. Encoded protein: CASIGVASYEQYF.

The chain has TRBV7-9 and TRBJ2-1; D is unresolved. The ends were cut back, 1 base at V and 5 bases at J, with 9 bases in the middle. CDR3 length: 14 amino acids. The germline V gene has CDR1 SEHNR and CDR2 FQNEAQ (reference sequence). The CDR3 loop reads CASSLEGSNNEQFF. The CDR3, as DNA: TGTGCCAGCAGCTTAGAGGGCAGCAACAATGAGCAGTTCTTC. The whole variable domain, filled in from reference TRBV7-9 and TRBJ2-1, reads DTGVSQNPRHKITKRGQNVTFRCDPISEHNRLYWYRQTLGQGPEFLTYFQNEAQLEKSRLLSDRFSAERPKGSFSTLEIQRTEQGDSAMYLCASSLEGSNNEQFFGPGTRLTVL.

This clone was detected a few times. This chain joins TRBV10-1 and TRBJ1-2, with D possibly being TRBD1 (5 bases). The CDR3 extends over 13 amino acids. Germline CDR1 and CDR2: WNHNN and SYGVQD (reference sequence). Trimming left V 5 bases short and J 0 bases short, with 7 bases between. CDR3 amino acids: CASSRGTNYGYTF. CDR3 DNA: TGCGCCAGCAGTCGGGGGACTAACTATGGCTACACCTTC.

This clone was picked up a small number of times. J is TRBJ1-5 and V is TRBV6-1; D is unclear. Germline CDR1 reads MNHNS; CDR2 reads SASEGT. The CDR3 spans 14 residues. V was shortened by 4 bases and J by 0 bases, with 7 bases between the two germline ends. CDR3 nucleotide sequence: TGTGCCAGCAGTGGCCAGTATAGCAATCAGCCCCAGCATTTT. This codes for CASSGQYSNQPQHF.

The chain joins TRBV5-8 to TRBJ1-2; D is unresolved. The CDR3 contains 13 residues. Germline V gene lookup returns CDR1 SGHTS and CDR2 YDEGEE. The germline V and J ends were trimmed by 1 base and 8 bases, with 12 bases remaining between them. CDR3 loop: CASSLIGSQGYTF. In nucleotides, the CDR3 is TGTGCCAGCAGCTTGATCGGTAGCCAGGGCTACACCTTC. The whole variable domain, remainder taken from reference TRBV5-8 and TRBJ1-2, is EAGVTQSPTHLIKTRGQQATLRCSPISGHTSVYWYQQALGLGLQFLLWYDEGEERNRGNFPPRFSGRQFPNYSSELNVNALELEDSALYLCASSLIGSQGYTFGSGTRLTVV.

This chain connects TRBV9 to TRBJ1-2; 7 nucleotides line up with TRBD1. The CDR3 runs to 13 residues. Germline values: CDR1 SGDLS, CDR2 YYNGEE. Unmatched junction bases numbered 8, after V lost 4 bases and J lost 8 bases. The CDR3 bases are TGTGCCAGCAGCCCAGAGACAGGGTCCGGCTACACCTTC. Translated, it gives CASSPETGSGYTF. Full variable domain (remainder filled in from reference TRBV9 and TRBJ1-2): DSGVTQTPKHLITATGQRVTLRCSPRSGDLSVYWYQQSLDQGLQFLIQYYNGEERAKGNILERFSAQQFPDLHSELNLSSLELGDSALYFCASSPETGSGYTFGSGTRLTVV.

The genes are TRBV6-5 and TRBJ1-1, with 11 bases fitting TRBD1. Trimming cost V 4 bases and J 1 base; bases outside gene matches: 2. Germline loops: CDR1 MNHEY, CDR2 SVGAGI. CDR3 length equals 15 residues. This CDR3 reads CASSWTGGANTEAFF. CDR3 nucleotides: TGTGCCAGCAGTTGGACAGGGGGCGCGAACACTGAAGCTTTCTTT.

This clone turned up a few times. CDR3 loop: CASSLQGDTEAFF. The CDR3 bases are TGTGCCAGCAGCCTACAGGGGGACACTGAAGCTTTCTTT. The chain carries TRBV7-9 and TRBJ1-1, with 8 bases fitting TRBD1. There are 13 residues in the CDR3. The germline gives CDR1 SEHNR, CDR2 FQNEAQ (reference sequence). The ends lost 5 bases at V and 3 bases at J; junction bases unmatched: 2.

The chain joins TRBV19 to TRBJ2-3, with D perhaps matching TRBD1 (6 bases). The CDR3 extends over 14 amino acids. The V end lost 10 bases, the J end lost 5 bases, and 19 bases lay between the germline ends. Germline V lookup: CDR1 LNHDA, CDR2 SQIVND (reference sequence). CDR3 DNA: TGTGCCACCACCACGGGACACCTACTAGATACGCAGTATTTT. Protein: CATTTGHLLDTQYF.

The J gene is TRBJ1-6, the V gene TRBV30; D might be TRBD1 (5 bases). The V and J ends lost 4 bases and 11 bases respectively, with 12 bases between them. CDR3 length: 12 amino acids. Germline CDR1 is GTSNPN and CDR2 is SVGIG (reference sequence). CDR3 sequence reads: CAWKQGITPLHF. DNA of the CDR3: TGTGCCTGGAAGCAGGGAATAACACCCCTCCACTTT.

V gene TRBV11-3 combines with J gene TRBJ1-3; a possible D gene is TRBD1 (5 bases). V was cut by 5 bases and J by 4 bases, with 9 bases left in between. The CDR3 runs 13 residues. Germline lookup yields CDR1 SGHNT and CDR2 YENEEA. CDR3 DNA: TGTGCCAGCAGCGCGGGGGTCGGAAACACCATATATTTT. Amino acids: CASSAGVGNTIYF.

The chain combines TRBV7-2 with TRBJ1-1, with 8 bases identical to TRBD1. This CDR3 has 15 amino acids. Germline CDR1 reads SGHTA; CDR2 reads FQGNSA. V was clipped by 8 bases and J by 0 bases; unmatched bases: 8. CDR3 residues: CASADRGRLNTEAFF. The CDR3 bases are TGTGCCAGCGCTGACAGGGGACGCCTGAACACTGAAGCTTTCTTT.

The chain is built from TRBV6-5 and TRBJ1-1; D is uncertain. Trimming cost V 3 bases and J 4 bases, with 15 bases left between them. This CDR3 comprises 15 residues. Germline CDR1 and CDR2: MNHEY and SVGAGI. This CDR3 is CASSYLPGVGTEAFF. The CDR3 DNA reads TGTGCCAGCAGTTATTTGCCGGGCGTAGGCACTGAAGCTTTCTTT.

The sample holds one count of this clone. This sequence joins TRBV2 and TRBJ1-2; the D is unclear. Trimming shortened V by 5 bases and J by 4 bases, and 14 bases separated the two germline ends. Germline V gene data show CDR1 as SNHLY and CDR2 as FYNNEI. This CDR3 is built from 14 residues. CDR3 coding DNA: TGTGCCAGCAGTACCCGGACCGACTTCTATGGCTACACCTTC. This codes for CASSTRTDFYGYTF.

This clone has just one count. The V gene is TRBV2, the J gene TRBJ2-7; D unclear. CDR3 length equals 12 residues. Trimming cost V 4 bases and J 7 bases, with 11 bases left between them. Germline V gene sequence: CDR1 SNHLY, CDR2 FYNNEI. CDR3 DNA: TGTGCCAGCAGTGGTACGGCCCAGGAGCAGTACTTC. Its translation: CASSGTAQEQYF.

This CDR3 is CASSIADPGELFF. The CDR3 DNA is TGTGCCAGCAGCATCGCTGACCCCGGGGAGCTGTTTTTT. The rearrangement links TRBV7-2 to TRBJ2-2; D is unclear. V was pared by 5 bases and J by 6 bases, with 10 bases between. This CDR3 is 13 amino acids long. Germline CDR1 is SGHTA and CDR2 is FQGNSA.

This chain connects TRBV7-3 to TRBJ2-2; TRBD1 matches 8 bases. V trimming: 4 bases; J trimming: 1 base; junction bases outside the gene matches: 5. CDR3 length: 16 amino acids. The germline V gene encodes CDR1 SGHTA and CDR2 FQGTGA. The CDR3 region is CASSSPGTGNTGELFF. The CDR3 DNA sequence: TGTGCCAGCAGCTCACCCGGGACAGGGAACACCGGGGAGCTGTTTTTT. Together with reference TRBV7-3 and TRBJ2-2, the CDR3 gives the full variable domain: GAGVSQTPSNKVTEKGKYVELRCDPISGHTALYWYRQSLGQGPEFLIYFQGTGAADDSGLPNDRFFAVRPEGSVSTLKIQRTERGDSAVYLCASSSPGTGNTGELFFGEGSRLTVL.

This clone was found once. The rearrangement joins TRBV7-9 to TRBJ1-4; D is unclear. V lost 1 base and J 8 bases, leaving 14 bases between the germline ends. Looked up from germline, CDR1 is SEHNR and CDR2 is FQNEAQ (reference sequence). This CDR3 has 15 residues. The CDR3 protein is CASSLGIGQREKLFF. The CDR3 DNA follows: TGTGCCAGCAGCTTAGGTATAGGTCAGCGGGAAAAACTGTTTTTT.

The V call is TRBV5-1, the J call TRBJ1-2; TRBD1 might be the D (5 bases). CDR3 length: 17 amino acids. CDR1 and CDR2 (germline): SGHRS, YFSETQ. The V gene lost 3 bases and the J gene lost 7 bases, with 25 bases spanning the gap. CDR3 protein: CASSSPGRRESGGGYTF. DNA of the CDR3: TGCGCCAGCAGCTCCCCAGGTCGTAGGGAGTCCGGGGGTGGCTACACCTTC.

This clone was counted between two and nine times. V usage is TRBV19 and J usage is TRBJ2-3; 7 nucleotides align to TRBD1. CDR1 LNHDA and CDR2 SQIVND come from the germline V gene (reference sequence). CDR3 size: 13 residues. The V gene end was trimmed by 6 bases and the J gene end by 3 bases; junction bases not matched to a gene: 3. The CDR3 DNA reads as TGTGCCAGTAGCCCAGGGGGAACAGATACGCAGTATTTT. Protein sequence: CASSPGGTDTQYF.

This rearrangement joins TRBV2 to TRBJ1-4; D may be TRBD1 (5 bases). This CDR3 spans 14 amino acids. V shed 6 bases and J shed 3 bases, with 11 bases lying between them. Per the germline V gene, CDR1 is SNHLY and CDR2 is FYNNEI. CDR3: CASRMTEANEKLFF. CDR3 in DNA: TGTGCCAGCAGGATGACAGAAGCTAATGAAAAACTGTTTTTT.

The chain employs TRBV4-2 and TRBJ2-1, with 10 nucleotides matching TRBD2. Germline loops: CDR1 LGHNA, CDR2 YNFKEQ. The CDR3 runs to 16 residues. The ends lost 1 base at V and 1 base at J; junction bases unmatched: 1. The CDR3 sequence is CASSQATSGSYNEQFF. As DNA, the CDR3 is TGTGCCAGCAGCCAAGCGACTAGCGGGTCCTACAATGAGCAGTTCTTC.

V gene TRBV5-1 combines with J gene TRBJ1-1; TRBD1 agrees at 8 bases. The V gene end was trimmed by 4 bases and the J gene end by 5 bases; junction bases not matched to a gene: 7. Germline V gene data show CDR1 as SGHRS and CDR2 as YFSETQ. CDR3 length: 14 residues. The CDR3 spells CASSLGQGWTEAFF. The CDR3 region has the DNA TGCGCCAGCAGCCTAGGACAGGGATGGACTGAAGCTTTCTTT.

The genes are TRBV5-1 and TRBJ2-2; D gene ambiguous. The V gene lost 0 bases and the J gene lost 4 bases, with 4 bases spanning the gap. The CDR3 is made up of 13 amino acids. CDR1 and CDR2 (germline): SGHRS, YFSETQ. The CDR3 spells CASSLEGTGELFF. CDR3 coding DNA: TGCGCCAGCAGCTTGGAAGGCACCGGGGAGCTGTTTTTT.

The chain joins TRBV19 to TRBJ1-1, with 7 bases lining up with TRBD1. The CDR3 is made up of 14 amino acids. CDR1 and CDR2 (germline): LNHDA, SQIVND (reference sequence). Trimming at V came to 1 base and at J to 4 bases, leaving 3 bases not matched to a gene. The CDR3, as DNA: TGTGCCAGTAGTATAGGCGACAGGGTCACTGAAGCTTTCTTT. The encoded protein is CASSIGDRVTEAFF. The full variable domain, completed using reference TRBV19 and TRBJ1-1, is DGGITQSPKYLFRKEGQNVTLSCEQNLNHDAMYWYRQDPGQGLRLIYYSQIVNDFQKGDIAEGYSVSREKKESFPLTVTSAQKNPTAFYLCASSIGDRVTEAFFGQGTRLTVV.

This clone was seen a handful of times. This chain uses TRBV29-1 with TRBJ1-1; no clear D gene. Germline CDR1 SQVTM, CDR2 ANQGSEA. V lost 8 bases and J lost 3, with 16 bases in between. This CDR3 has 13 residues. Written as DNA, the CDR3 is TGCAGCAGTACCGGGCCTTCGCACACTGAAGCTTTCTTT. Protein sequence: CSSTGPSHTEAFF.